The rows below give T cell receptor beta chains drawn from one sample of a study of cytomegalovirus exposure and HLA in healthy donors. Sequenced by immunoSEQ multiplex PCR; TCRdb stores in-frame clones only, minus some. The sample records roughly 200,000 clones, 70% to 85% being singletons. Material: PBMCs. Receptors were obtained from a woman in her forties in good health and CMV-seronegative. Both conserved end residues are part of each CDR3. A D gene is named only where the DNA matches it firmly. Clone size is not always given. Where it is, it says once, few, many or a class for expanded clones.

- | - | TRBJ1-5 | TRBV19 | CASATGHLNQPQHF | TGTGCCAGTGCGACGGGACACCTCAATCAGCCCCAGCATTTT
- | - | TRBJ1-5 | TRBV6-1 | CASSEQGLSNQPQHF | TGTGCCAGCAGTGAGCAGGGGCTTAGCAATCAGCCCCAGCATTTT
- | - | TRBJ1-3 | TRBV18 | CASSHQDSGNTIYF | TGTGCCAGCTCACATCAGGACTCTGGAAACACCATATATTTT
few | - | TRBJ1-4 | TRBV19 | CASTPTGTVGEKLFF | TGTGCCAGTACTCCAACAGGGACGGTGGGTGAAAAACTGTTTTTT
- | TRBD1 | TRBJ1-2 | TRBV9 | CASSVSTGAFGYTF | TGTGCCAGCAGCGTCTCGACAGGGGCTTTTGGCTACACCTTC
few | - | TRBJ2-5 | TRBV7-2 | CASSLLTREETQYF | TGTGCCAGCAGCTTACTCACTAGAGAAGAGACCCAGTACTTC
- | TRBD2 | TRBJ2-5 | TRBV7-3 | CASSPQNSAGGLGEAQYF | TGTGCCAGCAGCCCTCAGAATTCCGCGGGGGGGCTCGGGGAGGCCCAGTACTTC
- | - | TRBJ2-5 | TRBV7-8 | CASSSRQKQETQYF | TGTGCCAGCAGCTCCCGACAGAAACAAGAGACCCAGTACTTC
- | - | TRBJ1-1 | TRBV6-6 | CASSYGGGTEAFF | TGTGCCAGCAGTTACGGGGGGGGCACTGAAGCTTTCTTT
few | TRBD2 | TRBJ2-3 | TRBV6-6 | CASRSGLAGLGTQYF | TGTGCCAGCAGATCCGGACTAGCGGGATTAGGAACGCAGTATTTT
- | - | TRBJ2-2 | TRBV4-2 | CASSQGDIGGELFF | TGTGCCAGCAGCCAAGGGGACATCGGCGGGGAGCTGTTTTTT
- | - | TRBJ2-5 | TRBV6-5 | CASSSGGETQYF | TGTGCCAGCAGTTCCGGGGGAGAGACCCAGTACTTC
- | TRBD1 | TRBJ2-5 | TRBV7-6 | CASSATGGKGQETQYF | TGTGCCAGCAGCGCTACAGGGGGCAAGGGACAAGAGACCCAGTACTTC
- | - | TRBJ1-2 | TRBV11-2 | CASRTTGDYTF | TGTGCCAGCAGGACGACAGGAGACTACACCTTC
once | - | TRBJ2-7 | TRBV6-1 | CASSVGGAPNEQYF | TGTGCCAGCAGTGTAGGGGGGGCTCCCAACGAGCAGTACTTC
once | - | TRBJ1-1 | TRBV5-1 | CASSLTGTQMNTEAFF | TGCGCCAGCAGCTTGACTGGGACACAGATGAACACTGAAGCTTTCTTT
- | TRBD1 | TRBJ1-1 | TRBV7-8 | CASSFTDRVTEAFF | TGTGCCAGCAGCTTTACAGACAGGGTTACTGAAGCTTTCTTT
- | - | TRBJ2-2 | TRBV7-2 | CASSSRTSGELFF | TGTGCCAGCAGCTCCAGGACAAGCGGGGAGCTGTTTTTT
- | TRBD2 | TRBJ2-7 | TRBV2 | CASRVRGDYEQYF | TGTGCCAGCAGAGTCCGGGGGGACTACGAGCAGTACTTC
- | - | TRBJ1-1 | TRBV29-1 | CSTTGNTEAFF | TGCAGCACTACAGGGAACACTGAAGCTTTCTTT
- | TRBD2 | TRBJ2-7 | TRBV25-1 | CASSGLAGVSYEQYF | TGTGCCAGCAGTGGACTAGCGGGGGTTTCCTACGAGCAGTACTTC
- | TRBD1 | TRBJ2-3 | TRBV5-4 | CASSPGTGSRTDTQYF | TGTGCCAGCAGCCCTGGGACAGGGAGCAGGACAGATACGCAGTATTTT
- | - | TRBJ1-4 | TRBV5-5 | CASRETTNEKLFF | TGTGCCAGCAGGGAGACGACTAATGAAAAACTGTTTTTT
- | - | TRBJ2-7 | TRBV5-6 | CASSPHTSYEQYF | TGTGCCAGCAGCCCTCATACCAGCTACGAGCAGTACTTC
once | - | TRBJ2-6 | TRBV30 | CAWLRGLSRSLAGANVLTF | TGTGCCTGGTTACGGGGTTTATCTCGGTCTCTGGCTGGGGCCAACGTCCTGACTTTC
- | TRBD1 | TRBJ1-2 | TRBV11-2 | CASSGATRSGTGGFGYTF | TGTGCCAGCAGCGGGGCTACACGTTCCGGGACAGGGGGTTTTGGCTACACCTTC
- | - | TRBJ2-1 | TRBV28 | CASSLGAPGEQFF | TGTGCCAGCAGTTTGGGGGCCCCTGGGGAGCAGTTCTTC
- | - | TRBJ1-2 | TRBV11-2 | CASRLLGAWSYGYTF | TGTGCCAGCAGACTTTTAGGAGCGTGGAGCTATGGCTACACCTTC